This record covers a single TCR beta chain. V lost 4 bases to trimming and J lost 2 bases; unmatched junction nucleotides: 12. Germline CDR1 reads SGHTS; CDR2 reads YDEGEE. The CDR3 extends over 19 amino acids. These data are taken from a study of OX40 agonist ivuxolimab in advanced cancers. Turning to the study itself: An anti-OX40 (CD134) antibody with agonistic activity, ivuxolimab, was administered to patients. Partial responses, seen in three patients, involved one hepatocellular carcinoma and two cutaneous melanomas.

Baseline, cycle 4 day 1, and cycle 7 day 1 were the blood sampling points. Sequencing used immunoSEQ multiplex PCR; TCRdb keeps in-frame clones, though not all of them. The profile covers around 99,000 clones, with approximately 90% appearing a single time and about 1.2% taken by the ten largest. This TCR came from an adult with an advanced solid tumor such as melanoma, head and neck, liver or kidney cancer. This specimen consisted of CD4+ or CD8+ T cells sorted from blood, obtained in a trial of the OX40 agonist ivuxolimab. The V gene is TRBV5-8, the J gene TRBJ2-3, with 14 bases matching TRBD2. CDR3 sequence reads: CASSAGLAGGFRYTDTQYF. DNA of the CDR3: TGTGCCAGCAGCGCCGGACTAGCGGGAGGTTTCCGGTACACAGATACGCAGTATTTT.